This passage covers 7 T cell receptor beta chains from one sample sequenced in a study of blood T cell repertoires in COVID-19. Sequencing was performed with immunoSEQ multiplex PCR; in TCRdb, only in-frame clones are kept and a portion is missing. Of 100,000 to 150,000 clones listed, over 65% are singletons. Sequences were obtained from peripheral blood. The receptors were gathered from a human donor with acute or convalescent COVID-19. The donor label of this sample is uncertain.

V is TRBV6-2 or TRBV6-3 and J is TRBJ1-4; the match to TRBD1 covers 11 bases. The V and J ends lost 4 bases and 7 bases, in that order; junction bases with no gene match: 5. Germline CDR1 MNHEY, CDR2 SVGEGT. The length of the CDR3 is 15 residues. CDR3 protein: CASSSSGTGGEKLFF. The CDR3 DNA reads TGTGCCAGCAGTTCCTCCGGGACAGGGGGTGAAAAACTGTTTTTT.

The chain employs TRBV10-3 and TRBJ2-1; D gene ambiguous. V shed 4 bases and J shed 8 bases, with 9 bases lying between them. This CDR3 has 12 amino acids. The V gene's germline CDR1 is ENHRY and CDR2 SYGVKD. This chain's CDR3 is CAISAPRYEQFF. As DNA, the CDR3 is TGTGCCATCAGTGCCCCTAGGTATGAGCAGTTCTTC.

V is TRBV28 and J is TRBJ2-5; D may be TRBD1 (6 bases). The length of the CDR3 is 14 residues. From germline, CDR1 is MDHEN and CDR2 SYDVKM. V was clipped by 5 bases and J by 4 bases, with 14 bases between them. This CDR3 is CASSPHRVPETQYF. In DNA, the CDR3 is TGTGCCAGCAGTCCTCACAGGGTCCCAGAGACCCAGTACTTC.

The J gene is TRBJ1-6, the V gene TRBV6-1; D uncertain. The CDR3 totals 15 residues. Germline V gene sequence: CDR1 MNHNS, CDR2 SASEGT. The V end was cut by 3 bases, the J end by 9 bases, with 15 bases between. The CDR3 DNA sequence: TGTGCCAGCAGTGACCTGACTGAGCTAGGTTCACCCCTCCACTTT. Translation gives CASSDLTELGSPLHF.

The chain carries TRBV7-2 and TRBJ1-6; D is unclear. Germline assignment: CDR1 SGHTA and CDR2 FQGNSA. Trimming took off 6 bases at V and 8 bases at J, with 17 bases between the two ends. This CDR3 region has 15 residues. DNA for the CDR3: TGTGCCAGCAGTTTTACCCCGGGGAATGATTCACCCCTCCACTTT. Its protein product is CASSFTPGNDSPLHF.

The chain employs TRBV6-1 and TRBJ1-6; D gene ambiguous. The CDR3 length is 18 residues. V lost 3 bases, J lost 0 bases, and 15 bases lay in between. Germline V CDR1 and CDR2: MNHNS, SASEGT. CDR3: CASSEGRIASSYNSPLHF. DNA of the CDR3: TGTGCCAGCAGTGAGGGGAGAATCGCGAGCTCCTATAATTCACCCCTCCACTTT.

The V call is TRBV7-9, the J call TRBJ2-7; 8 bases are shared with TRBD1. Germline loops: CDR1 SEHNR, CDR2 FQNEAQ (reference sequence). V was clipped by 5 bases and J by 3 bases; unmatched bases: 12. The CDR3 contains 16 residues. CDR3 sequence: CASSTIDRGANYEQYF. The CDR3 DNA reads TGTGCCAGCAGCACTATTGACAGGGGCGCAAACTACGAGCAGTACTTC.